The sequence of this T cell receptor beta chain was determined in a study of identical twins. Findings and caveats of the study: Insertions were reduced in abundant cord blood beta clonotypes but not in memory repertoires.

This CDR3 is built from 14 residues. The germline CDR1 and CDR2 sequences are SGDLS and YYNGEE. V lost 1 base and J lost 8, with 13 bases in between. It was template switching that added a universal primer site, and there were unique molecular identifiers on the cDNA. Via MiXCR, TCRdb re-called the 5' RACE reads, giving one row per CDR3 protein. The data show about 570,000 distinct CDR3 sequences, nearly 10% seen once. On this clonotype itself: As yet, its antigen is unknown.

This sample also appeared in a second study, on yellow fever vaccine responses in identical twins. Turning to that study: In identical twins, vaccine T cell responses appeared partly shared and partly individual.

The chain employs TRBV9 and TRBJ2-1, with D unresolved. Specimen: PBMCs. The receptor comes from a woman under 30 in good health. The CDR3 region is CASSVISGADEQFF. The CDR3 bases are TGTGCCAGCAGCGTAATTTCCGGCGCCGATGAGCAGTTCTTC.